This T cell receptor beta chain was documented in a study of control samples from healthy donors and cancer patients. Trimming left V 7 bases short and J 1 base short, with 16 bases between. Germline V gene data show CDR1 as WSHSY and CDR2 as SAAADI. CDR3 length: 15 amino acids. Assay: immunoSEQ multiplex PCR; the TCRdb copy retains only in-frame clones and omits some. This table has around 43,000 clones, around nine tenths appearing once. The chain recombines TRBV10-2 with TRBJ1-1; TRBD1 is a possible D gene (5 bases). Sequencing input: blood. This receptor was obtained from a woman between 50 and 59 years old in good health. In DNA, the CDR3 is TGCGCCAGCACTGAAGTCCCCAGGGCGAACACTGAAGCTTTCTTT. This codes for CASTEVPRANTEAFF.